The 10 T cell receptor beta chains listed next were all sequenced from one sample in a study of breast tumors, draining lymph nodes, adjacent tissues. TCRdb itself ran the multiplex PCR reads through MiXCR, one entry per CDR3 protein. The sample lists 150,000 to 200,000 distinct CDR3 sequences, approximately 33% seen once, with over 3.5% in the top ten. Samples came from axillary lymph nodes draining the breast cancer. The sample consisted of axillary lymph node tissue. The source of these receptors is a female donor with breast cancer. Some clones in this sample may be carry-over from other donors' samples.

Remarks on this clonotype: Possible read error: a much larger clone is one base away. The chain joins TRBV5-8 to TRBJ2-7; TRBD1 matches at 8 bases. V trimming: 3 bases; J trimming: 4 bases; junction bases outside the gene matches: 6. CDR1 is SGHTS, CDR2 YDEGEE, per germline. CDR3 length equals 14 residues. The CDR3 coding sequence is TGTGCCAGCAGCTCCCCGGGACAGGATTACGAGCAGTACTTC. Translating gives CASSSPGQDYEQYF.

A note on this clonotype: This CDR3 fails to terminate in the conserved phenylalanine or tryptophan, so it likely reflects a read error. The DNA is omitted, as the CDR3 cannot be located on it reliably, and the CDR3 follows TCRdb's listing. The gene calls are TRBV7-2 and TRBJ2-5; the table's D call of TRBD2 was not tested on the DNA. Per the germline V gene, CDR1 is SGHTA and CDR2 is FQGNSA. 15 amino acids form the CDR3, both terminal residues included. The CDR3 region is CASSLEVPYGYTFGS.

This clonotype was seen many times. The rearrangement uses TRBV12-3 or TRBV12-4 and TRBJ2-3, with 8 bases identical to TRBD2. This CDR3 region has 15 residues. V trimming: 3 bases; J trimming: 6 bases; junction bases outside the gene matches: 8. CDR3 residues: CASSFDGGAWDTQYF. The CDR3 coding sequence is TGTGCCAGCAGTTTCGACGGGGGGGCCTGGGATACGCAGTATTTT.

This rearrangement joins TRBV2 to TRBJ1-6, with TRBD1 matching 8 bases. Germline-derived CDR1 and CDR2 are SNHLY and FYNNEI. Germline trimming cut 5 bases from V and 9 bases from J; bases unmatched to any gene: 12. The CDR3 is 16 residues long. The CDR3 DNA reads TGTGCCAGCAGTCGCGGACAGGGCGCGATGGTTTCACCCCTCCACTTT. It yields the protein CASSRGQGAMVSPLHF.

On this clonotype: A much larger clone lies one base from this, so it may be a read error. This likely comes from a read error, as the CDR3 has no conserved phenylalanine or tryptophan at its end. The chain is built from TRBV18 and TRBJ2-7; tentatively, D is TRBD1 (5 bases). V dropped 4 bases and J dropped 3 bases, with 16 bases sitting between them. The CDR3 is made up of 15 amino acids. Germline V gene lookup returns CDR1 KGHSH and CDR2 LQKENI. The CDR3 loop reads CASSLTIDSYYEQYY. Here the CDR3 DNA reads TGTGCCAGCTCACTAACGATCGACAGCTACTACGAGCAGTACTAC.

This clonotype turned up a few times. The J gene is TRBJ1-1, the V gene TRBV15; possibly TRBD1 for D (5 bases). CDR3 length equals 15 residues. V was cut by 0 bases and J by 3 bases, with 11 bases left in between. Per the germline V gene, CDR1 is LNHNV and CDR2 is YYDKDF (reference sequence). This chain's CDR3 is CATSRDGRGYTEAFF. CDR3 nucleotide sequence: TGTGCCACCAGCAGAGATGGGAGGGGCTACACTGAAGCTTTCTTT.

V is TRBV25-1 and J is TRBJ1-1, with D possibly TRBD1 on 5 matching bases. The V gene lost 6 bases and the J gene lost 8 bases, with 7 bases spanning the gap. The CDR3 is 10 amino acids. The germline gives CDR1 MGHDK, CDR2 SYGVNS. In nucleotides, the CDR3 is TGTGCCAGCAGGGGGGGGGAAGCTTTCTTT. Amino acids: CASRGGEAFF. The variable domain in full, completed from reference TRBV25-1 and TRBJ1-1, reads EADIYQTPRYLVIGTGKKITLECSQTMGHDKMYWYQQDPGMELHLIHYSYGVNSTEKGDLSSESTVSRIRTEHFPLTLESARPSHTSQYLCASRGGEAFFGQGTRLTVV.

The chain employs TRBV5-4 and TRBJ1-2; a weak D match, TRBD1 (5 bases). Germline-derived CDR1 and CDR2 are SGHNT and YYREEE (reference sequence). V was clipped by 4 bases and J by 4 bases, with 20 bases between them. The CDR3 length is 16 residues. The CDR3 DNA sequence: TGTGCCAGCAGCCATATGCCGGAGGGGCGCAGCTATGGCTACACCTTC. Residues: CASSHMPEGRSYGYTF.

This clonotype appeared many times. The chain carries TRBV29-1 and TRBJ2-7; a weak D match, TRBD2 (5 bases). The ends were cut back, 2 bases at V and 4 bases at J, with 18 bases in the middle. Germline V gene lookup returns CDR1 SQVTM and CDR2 ANQGSEA. The CDR3 is made up of 15 amino acids. In DNA, the CDR3 is TGCAGCGTTGAATTCCGGGATCTCATCGGATACGAGCAGTACTTC. Protein: CSVEFRDLIGYEQYF.

This clonotype was counted at least ten times. The rearrangement links TRBV15 to TRBJ2-1, with TRBD2 matching 8 bases. V shed 0 bases and J 6 bases; nucleotides not matched to a gene: 7. Germline CDR1 reads LNHNV; CDR2 reads YYDKDF (reference sequence). This CDR3 is built from 16 residues. The CDR3, as DNA: TGTGCCACCAGCAGAGATCCAGCGGGAGTAGGCAATGAGCAGTTCTTC. This sequence encodes CATSRDPAGVGNEQFF.